A selection of T cell receptor beta chains follows, all from one sample in a study of PD-1 blockade in mismatch repair-deficient tumors. Assay used: immunoSEQ multiplex PCR; TCRdb lists only in-frame clones, some missing. In the table there are fewer than 100,000 clones, around 85% of which are singletons. Specimen: peripheral blood, collected 12 weeks after starting pembrolizumab. The receptors come from an adult with mismatch repair-deficient cancer. CDR3s include the opening cysteine and the closing phenylalanine or tryptophan. The D gene is left open where the match is weak. Only some rows state a clone size, as once, few, many or a class for expanded clones.

TRBJ1-5,TRBD1,TRBV10-3,few,TGTGCCATCAGTGATCAGGACAGGACCAATCAGCCCCAGCATTTT,CAISDQDRTNQPQHF
TRBJ1-2,.,TRBV5-1,few,TGCGCCAGCAGCTTGGCGACGCAGGCTTCGAACACCTTC,CASSLATQASNTF
TRBJ2-7,TRBD1,TRBV29-1,.,TGCAGCGTCGCACAGGGGGCGGACGAGCAGTACTTC,CSVAQGADEQYF
TRBJ1-1,.,TRBV6-6,.,TGTGCCAGCAGTCCCGGGGGCCTGAACACTGAAGCTTTCTTT,CASSPGGLNTEAFF
TRBJ2-3,.,TRBV25-1,.,TGTGCCAGCGGTGGTGGCGATACGCAGTATTTT,CASGGGDTQYF
TRBJ1-2,.,TRBV2,few,TGTGCCAGCAGCGGCCTGGATGGCTACACCTTC,CASSGLDGYTF
TRBJ2-2,.,TRBV7-8,.,TGTGCCAGCAGCTTAGTTATCACCGGGGAGCTGTTTTTT,CASSLVITGELFF
TRBJ1-1,.,TRBV11-3,.,TGTGCCAGCAGCTTAGAACAGGGCTACACTGAAGCTTTCTTT,CASSLEQGYTEAFF
TRBJ2-6,.,TRBV2,.,TGTGCCAGCCTAAACGAAGGGGCCAACGTCCTGACTTTC,CASLNEGANVLTF
TRBJ2-4,TRBD1,TRBV5-1,.,TGCGCCAGCAGGCTACAGGGGATCGAAAACATTCAGTACTTC,CASRLQGIENIQYF
TRBJ1-2,TRBD1,TRBV5-1,few,TGCGCCAGCAGCTTGGAAGGGGGACAGGCCTATGGCTACACCTTC,CASSLEGGQAYGYTF
TRBJ2-3,.,TRBV27,.,TGTGCCAGCAGCCCTAGGTCTTCTAGCACAGATACGCAGTATTTT,CASSPRSSSTDTQYF
TRBJ2-6,.,TRBV9,.,TGTGCCAGCAGACGCTCTGGGGCCAACGTCCTGACTTTC,CASRRSGANVLTF
TRBJ2-2,.,TRBV6-5,few,TGTGCCAGCAGTTACTCGGGGGGAGAACACACCGGGGAGCTGTTTTTT,CASSYSGGEHTGELFF
TRBJ1-5,.,TRBV5-8,.,TGTGCCAGCAGCTTCAGGGATCAGCCCCAGCATTTT,CASSFRDQPQHF
TRBJ1-2,.,TRBV29-1,.,TGCAGCGTCTCGCTCGCGGACAATTCTTATGGCTACACCTTC,CSVSLADNSYGYTF
TRBJ2-7,TRBD2,TRBV11-3,.,TGTGCCAGCAGCCAACGACTAGCGGGTTATCCCAACGAGCAGTACTTC,CASSQRLAGYPNEQYF
TRBJ2-1,.,TRBV7-8,.,TGTGCCAGCAGCGAGTTCTACAATGAGCAGTTCTTC,CASSEFYNEQFF
TRBJ1-3,.,TRBV25-1,.,TGTGCCAGCAGTGAATTTAAGGGATCTGGAAACACCATATATTTT,CASSEFKGSGNTIYF
TRBJ2-3,.,TRBV7-2,.,TGTGCCAGCAGCTCTCTCCGGACGGGGCTTAGCACAGATACGCAGTATTTT,CASSSLRTGLSTDTQYF
TRBJ1-4,.,TRBV7-9,few,TGTGCCAGCAGCCTACAGGGACTGGTCGCTGAAAAACTGTTTTTT,CASSLQGLVAEKLFF
TRBJ2-1,TRBD2,TRBV7-3,.,TGTGCCAGCAGCTTCATGACTAGCGGTTACAATGAGCAGTTCTTC,CASSFMTSGYNEQFF
TRBJ2-7,TRBD2,TRBV19,once,TGTGCCAGTAGAACTAGCGGGAGCAGTTACGAGCAGTACTTC,CASRTSGSSYEQYF
TRBJ1-5,TRBD1,TRBV6-1,.,TGTGCCAGCAGCGCGGGACAGGGAGGTTTCCAGCCCCAGCATTTT,CASSAGQGGFQPQHF
TRBJ2-5,TRBD2,TRBV7-3,once,TGTGCCAGCAGCTTAACCGGGCTAGCGGGATATCAAGAGACCCAGTACTTC,CASSLTGLAGYQETQYF
TRBJ2-1,TRBD2,TRBV7-6,.,TGTGCCAGCACCCCGAGGGTGGGGGAGGGCCTTAATGAGCAGTTCTTC,CASTPRVGEGLNEQFF
TRBJ1-1,.,TRBV6-5,.,TGTGCCAGCAGTTATGATGGGGAAACTGAAGCTTTCTTT,CASSYDGETEAFF
TRBJ1-1,.,TRBV29-1,.,TGCAGCGCTCAGGCGGCAGGCCACACTGAAGCTTTCTTT,CSAQAAGHTEAFF
TRBJ1-4,.,TRBV28,few,TGTGCCAGCAGTTTCGGCAGCCGCTCGGAAAAACTGTTTTTT,CASSFGSRSEKLFF
TRBJ1-1,TRBD1,TRBV7-9,.,TGTGCCAGCTTCGTTCCAGGGGGAACGAACACTGAAGCTTTCTTT,CASFVPGGTNTEAFF
TRBJ1-1,TRBD1,TRBV18,.,TGTGCCAGCTCACCTAGGACAGGGGAGGAGACTGAAGCTTTCTTT,CASSPRTGEETEAFF
TRBJ2-7,.,TRBV6-5,.,TGTGCCAGCAGTTACCAAGCGAGAGACCCTCTCGAGCAGTACTTC,CASSYQARDPLEQYF
TRBJ2-1,TRBD2,TRBV9,.,TGTGCCAGCAGGAGACTAGCGGGGGACAATGAGCAGTTCTTC,CASRRLAGDNEQFF
TRBJ1-3,.,TRBV15,.,TGTGCCACCAGCAGAGATCAGGGATCTGGAAACACCATATATTTT,CATSRDQGSGNTIYF
TRBJ2-2,.,TRBV5-6,once,TGTGCCAGCAGCTTAACCAGGGGGGCCGGGGAGCTGTTTTTT,CASSLTRGAGELFF
TRBJ2-7,TRBD2,TRBV9,few,TGTGCCAGCAGCACCTCTAGCGGGACTTCCTACGAGCAGTACTTC,CASSTSSGTSYEQYF
TRBJ2-5,.,TRBV19,.,TGTGCCAGTAGCGTGACAGCTCAAGAGACCCAGTACTTC,CASSVTAQETQYF
TRBJ2-2,.,TRBV5-1,.,TGCGCCAGCAGCTGGCCCCAGGATGCGAACACCGGGGAGCTGTTTTTT,CASSWPQDANTGELFF
TRBJ2-3,.,TRBV5-4,.,TGTGCCAACCAAAAAGAAGAGGGGACGCAGTATTTT,CANQKEEGTQYF